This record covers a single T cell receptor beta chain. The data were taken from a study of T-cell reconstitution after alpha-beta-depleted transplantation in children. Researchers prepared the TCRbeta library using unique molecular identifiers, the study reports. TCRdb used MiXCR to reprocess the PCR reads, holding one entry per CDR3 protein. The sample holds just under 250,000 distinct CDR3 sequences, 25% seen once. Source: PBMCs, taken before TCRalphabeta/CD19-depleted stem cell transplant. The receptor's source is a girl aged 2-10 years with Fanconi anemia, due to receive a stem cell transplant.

The CDR3 spells CSVGWGRDRFTDTQYF. The CDR3 bases are TGCAGCGTTGGTTGGGGCAGGGACAGGTTCACAGATACGCAGTATTTT. The chain joins TRBV29-1 to TRBJ2-3, with 8 bases fitting TRBD1. Germline V CDR1 and CDR2: SQVTM, ANQGSEA. This CDR3 has 16 residues. Trimming at V came to 4 bases and at J to 2 bases, leaving 11 bases not matched to a gene.